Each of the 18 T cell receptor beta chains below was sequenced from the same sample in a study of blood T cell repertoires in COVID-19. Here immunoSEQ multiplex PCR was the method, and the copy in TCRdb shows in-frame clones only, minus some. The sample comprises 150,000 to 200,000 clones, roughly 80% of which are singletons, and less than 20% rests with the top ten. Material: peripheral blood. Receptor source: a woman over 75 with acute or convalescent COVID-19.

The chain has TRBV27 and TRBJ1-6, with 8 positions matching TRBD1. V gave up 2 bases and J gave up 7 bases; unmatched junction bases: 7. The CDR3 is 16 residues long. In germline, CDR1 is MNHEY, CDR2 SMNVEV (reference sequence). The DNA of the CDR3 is TGTGCCAGCAGTTTAAGCAGGGGGCTACTGAATTCACCCCTCCACTTT. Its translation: CASSLSRGLLNSPLHF.

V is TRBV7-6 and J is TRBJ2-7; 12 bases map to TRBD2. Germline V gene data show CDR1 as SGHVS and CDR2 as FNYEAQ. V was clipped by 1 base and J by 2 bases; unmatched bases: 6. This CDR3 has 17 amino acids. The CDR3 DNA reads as TGTGCCAGCAGCTTAGTAGCTAGCGGGAGGGACACCTACGAGCAGTACTTC. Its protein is CASSLVASGRDTYEQYF.

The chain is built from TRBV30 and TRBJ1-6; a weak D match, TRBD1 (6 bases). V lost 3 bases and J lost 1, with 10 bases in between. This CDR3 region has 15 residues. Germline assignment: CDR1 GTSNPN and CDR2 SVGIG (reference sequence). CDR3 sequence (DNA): TGTGCCTGGAGATTGGGGACATCCTATAATTCACCCCTCCACTTT. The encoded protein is CAWRLGTSYNSPLHF.

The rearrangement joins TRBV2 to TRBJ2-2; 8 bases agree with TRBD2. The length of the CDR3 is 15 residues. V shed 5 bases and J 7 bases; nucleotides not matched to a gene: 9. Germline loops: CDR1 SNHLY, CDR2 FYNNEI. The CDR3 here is CASSLAGSSLGELFF. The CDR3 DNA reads TGTGCCAGCAGTTTAGCGGGGTCGAGTCTCGGGGAGCTGTTTTTT.

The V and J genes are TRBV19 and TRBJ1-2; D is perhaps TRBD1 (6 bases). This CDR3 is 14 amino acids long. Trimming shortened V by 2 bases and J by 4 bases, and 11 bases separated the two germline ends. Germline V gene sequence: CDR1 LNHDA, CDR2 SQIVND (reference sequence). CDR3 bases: TGTGCCAGTAGTATAACACAGGGTTCCTATGGCTACACCTTC. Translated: CASSITQGSYGYTF.

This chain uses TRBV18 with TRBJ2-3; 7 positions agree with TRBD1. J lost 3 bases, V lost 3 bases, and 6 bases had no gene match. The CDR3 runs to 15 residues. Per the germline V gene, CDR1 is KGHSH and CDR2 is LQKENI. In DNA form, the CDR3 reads TGTGCCAGCTCACCCGGGACAGACTTAACAGATACGCAGTATTTT. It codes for CASSPGTDLTDTQYF.

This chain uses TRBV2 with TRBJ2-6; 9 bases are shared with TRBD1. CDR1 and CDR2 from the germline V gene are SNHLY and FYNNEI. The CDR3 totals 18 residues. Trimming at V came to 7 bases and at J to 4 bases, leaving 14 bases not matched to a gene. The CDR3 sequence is CASTPGRTGERGANVLTF. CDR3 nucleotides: TGTGCCAGCACCCCGGGAAGGACAGGGGAGAGGGGGGCCAACGTCCTGACTTTC.

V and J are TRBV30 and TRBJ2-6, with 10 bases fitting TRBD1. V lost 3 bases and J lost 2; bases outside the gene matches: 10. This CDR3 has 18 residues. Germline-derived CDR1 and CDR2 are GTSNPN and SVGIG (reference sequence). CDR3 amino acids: CAWRAKGQGIAGANVLTF. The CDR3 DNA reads TGTGCCTGGAGGGCAAAGGGACAGGGGATCGCTGGGGCCAACGTCCTGACTTTC.

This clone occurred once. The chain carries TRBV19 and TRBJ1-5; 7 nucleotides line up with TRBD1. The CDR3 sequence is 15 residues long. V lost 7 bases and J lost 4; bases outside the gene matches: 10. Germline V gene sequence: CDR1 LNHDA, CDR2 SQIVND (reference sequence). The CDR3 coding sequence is TGTGCCAGTACCCTTGGACAGGCGGGAAATCAGCCCCAGCATTTT. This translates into CASTLGQAGNQPQHF.

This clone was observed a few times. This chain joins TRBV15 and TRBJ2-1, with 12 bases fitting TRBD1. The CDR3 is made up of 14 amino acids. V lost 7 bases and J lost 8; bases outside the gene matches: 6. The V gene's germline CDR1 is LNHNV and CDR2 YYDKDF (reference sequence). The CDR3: CATMGQGARDEQFF. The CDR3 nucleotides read TGTGCCACCATGGGACAGGGGGCGAGGGATGAGCAGTTCTTC.

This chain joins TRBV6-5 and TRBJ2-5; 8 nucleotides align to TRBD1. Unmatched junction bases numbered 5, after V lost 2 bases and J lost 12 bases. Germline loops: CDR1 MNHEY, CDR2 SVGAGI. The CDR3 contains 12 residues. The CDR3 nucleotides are TGTGCCAGCAGTTACCCCAGGGGGCCCAAGTACTTC. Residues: CASSYPRGPKYF.

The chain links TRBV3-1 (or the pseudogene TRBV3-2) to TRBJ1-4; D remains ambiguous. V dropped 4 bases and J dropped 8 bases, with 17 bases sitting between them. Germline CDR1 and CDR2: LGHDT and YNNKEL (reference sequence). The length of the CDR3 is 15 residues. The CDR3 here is CASSPFRTGSEKLFF. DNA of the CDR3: TGTGCCAGCAGCCCCTTCCGGACTGGGTCAGAAAAACTGTTTTTT.

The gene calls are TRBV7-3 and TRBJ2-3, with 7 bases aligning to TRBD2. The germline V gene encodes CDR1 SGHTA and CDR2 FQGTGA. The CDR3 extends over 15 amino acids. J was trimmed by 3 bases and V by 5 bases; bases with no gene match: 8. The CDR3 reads CASSPVGGGTDTQYF. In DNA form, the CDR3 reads TGTGCCAGCAGCCCCGTGGGCGGGGGAACAGATACGCAGTATTTT. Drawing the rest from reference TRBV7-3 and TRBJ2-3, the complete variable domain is GAGVSQTPSNKVTEKGKYVELRCDPISGHTALYWYRQSLGQGPEFLIYFQGTGAADDSGLPNDRFFAVRPEGSVSTLKIQRTERGDSAVYLCASSPVGGGTDTQYFGPGTRLTVL.

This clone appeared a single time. The CDR3 protein is CASSFSGADSYNEQFF. The CDR3, as DNA: TGCGCCAGCAGCTTTAGCGGGGCCGACTCCTACAATGAGCAGTTCTTC. The rearrangement links TRBV4-3 to TRBJ2-1; 8 bases are shared with TRBD2. The ends lost 5 bases at V and 0 bases at J; junction bases unmatched: 6. Per the germline V gene, CDR1 is LGHNA and CDR2 is YSLEER. The CDR3 totals 16 residues.

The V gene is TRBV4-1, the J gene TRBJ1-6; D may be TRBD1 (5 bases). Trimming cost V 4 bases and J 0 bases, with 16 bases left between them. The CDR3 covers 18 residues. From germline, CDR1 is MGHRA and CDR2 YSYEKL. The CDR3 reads CASSRTPGLSSYNSPLHF. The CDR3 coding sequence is TGCGCCAGCAGCCGCACCCCGGGACTGAGCTCCTATAATTCACCCCTCCACTTT.

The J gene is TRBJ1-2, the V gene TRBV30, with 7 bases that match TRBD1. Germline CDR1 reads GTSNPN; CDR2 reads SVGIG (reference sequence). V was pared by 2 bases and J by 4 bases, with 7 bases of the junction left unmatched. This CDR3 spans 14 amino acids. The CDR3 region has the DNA TGTGCCTGGAGTTCGACATACAGGGGCTATGGCTACACCTTC. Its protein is CAWSSTYRGYGYTF.

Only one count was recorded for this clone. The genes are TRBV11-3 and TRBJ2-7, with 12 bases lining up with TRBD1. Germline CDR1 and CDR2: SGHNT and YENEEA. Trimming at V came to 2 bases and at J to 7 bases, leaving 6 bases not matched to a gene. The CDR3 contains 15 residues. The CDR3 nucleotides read TGTGCCAGCAGCTTAAATCCGGGACAGGGGGCTGAGCAGTACTTC. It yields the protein CASSLNPGQGAEQYF.

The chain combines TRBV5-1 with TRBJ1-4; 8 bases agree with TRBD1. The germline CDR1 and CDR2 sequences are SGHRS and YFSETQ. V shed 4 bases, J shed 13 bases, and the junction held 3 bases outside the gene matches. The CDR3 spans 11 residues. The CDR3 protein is CASSKDRALFF. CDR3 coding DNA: TGCGCCAGCAGCAAGGACAGGGCACTGTTTTTT.